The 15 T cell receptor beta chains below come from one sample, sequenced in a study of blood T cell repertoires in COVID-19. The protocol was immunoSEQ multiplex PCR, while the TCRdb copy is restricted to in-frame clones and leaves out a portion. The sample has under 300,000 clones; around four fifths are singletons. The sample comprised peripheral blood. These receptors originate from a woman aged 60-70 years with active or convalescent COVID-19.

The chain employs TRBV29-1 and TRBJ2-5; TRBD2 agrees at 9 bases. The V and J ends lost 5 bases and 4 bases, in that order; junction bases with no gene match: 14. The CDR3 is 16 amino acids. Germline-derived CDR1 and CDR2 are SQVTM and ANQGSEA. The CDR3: CSVSGLAGRGGETQYF. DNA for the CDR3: TGCAGCGTTTCGGGGCTAGCGGGAAGGGGGGGAGAGACCCAGTACTTC.

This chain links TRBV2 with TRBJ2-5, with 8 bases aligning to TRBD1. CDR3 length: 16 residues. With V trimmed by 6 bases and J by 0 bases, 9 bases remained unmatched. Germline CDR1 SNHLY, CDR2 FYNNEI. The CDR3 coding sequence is TGTGCCAGCAGGCCCACAGGGGGTTCGTACCAAGAGACCCAGTACTTC. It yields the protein CASRPTGGSYQETQYF.

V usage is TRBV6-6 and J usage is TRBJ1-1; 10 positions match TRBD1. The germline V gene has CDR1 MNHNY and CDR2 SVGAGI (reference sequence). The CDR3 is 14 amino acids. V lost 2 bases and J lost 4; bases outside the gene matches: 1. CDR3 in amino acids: CASSYGTGVTEAFF. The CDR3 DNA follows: TGTGCCAGCAGTTACGGGACAGGGGTCACTGAAGCTTTCTTT.

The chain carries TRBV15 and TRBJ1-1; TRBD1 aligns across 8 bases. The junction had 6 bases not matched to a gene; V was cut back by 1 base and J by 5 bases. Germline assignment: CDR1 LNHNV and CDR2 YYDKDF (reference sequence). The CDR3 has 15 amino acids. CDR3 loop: CATSRGFTGGTEAFF. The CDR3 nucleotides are TGTGCCACCAGCAGAGGGTTCACAGGGGGTACTGAAGCTTTCTTT.

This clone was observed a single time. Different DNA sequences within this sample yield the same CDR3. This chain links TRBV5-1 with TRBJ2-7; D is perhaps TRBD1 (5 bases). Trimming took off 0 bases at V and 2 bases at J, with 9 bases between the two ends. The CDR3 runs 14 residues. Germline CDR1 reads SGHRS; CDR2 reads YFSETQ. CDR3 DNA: TGCGCCAGCAGCTTGGAAGGACAACCCTACGAGCAGTACTTC. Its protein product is CASSLEGQPYEQYF.

CDR3 in DNA: TGTGCCAGCAGTTATTTGGGCACCGCAAGGGGCTACACCTTC. As protein: CASSYLGTARGYTF. This chain connects TRBV6-6 to TRBJ1-2; D is uncertain. Trimming cost V 3 bases and J 8 bases, with 16 bases left between them. Germline-derived CDR1 and CDR2 are MNHNY and SVGAGI (reference sequence). The CDR3 contains 14 residues.

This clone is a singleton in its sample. The CDR3 region has the DNA TGTGCCAGCACCGGACAGGGGAACACTGAAGCTTTCTTT. Its translation is CASTGQGNTEAFF. The chain has TRBV11-2 and TRBJ1-1; 8 nucleotides agree with TRBD1. J lost 1 base, V lost 7 bases, and 2 bases had no gene match. The CDR3 is made up of 13 amino acids. Germline V gene data show CDR1 as SGHAT and CDR2 as FQNNGV.

CDR3 loop: CASSYSAPPEGETQYF. The CDR3 nucleotides read TGTGCCAGCAGTTACTCGGCCCCCCCGGAGGGAGAGACCCAGTACTTC. The J gene is TRBJ2-5, the V gene TRBV6-5; maybe TRBD2 (6 bases). Germline-derived CDR1 and CDR2 are MNHEY and SVGAGI. The length of the CDR3 is 16 residues. Trimming left V 0 bases short and J 4 bases short, with 15 bases between.

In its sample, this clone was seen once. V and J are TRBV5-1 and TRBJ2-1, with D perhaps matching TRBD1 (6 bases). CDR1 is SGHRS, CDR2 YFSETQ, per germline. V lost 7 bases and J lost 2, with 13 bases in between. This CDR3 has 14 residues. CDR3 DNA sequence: TGCGCCAGCGCCTTGGGGGCCACCTACAATGAGCAGTTCTTC. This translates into CASALGATYNEQFF.

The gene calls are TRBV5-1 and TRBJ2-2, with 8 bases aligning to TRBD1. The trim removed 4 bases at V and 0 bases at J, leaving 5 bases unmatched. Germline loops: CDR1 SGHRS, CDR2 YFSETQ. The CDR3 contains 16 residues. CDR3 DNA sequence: TGCGCCAGCAGCACGACAGGGGCGCCGAACACCGGGGAGCTGTTTTTT. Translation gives CASSTTGAPNTGELFF.

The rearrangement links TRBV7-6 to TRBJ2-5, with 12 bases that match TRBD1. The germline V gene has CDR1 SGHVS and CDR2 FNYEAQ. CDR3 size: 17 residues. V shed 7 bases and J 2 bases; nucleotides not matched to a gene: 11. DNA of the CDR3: TGTGCCAGCACCCCGGGACAGGGGGCAGTGTGGCAAGAGACCCAGTACTTC. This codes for CASTPGQGAVWQETQYF.

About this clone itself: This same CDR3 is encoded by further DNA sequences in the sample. CDR3 bases: TGTGCCAGCAGCTTAGGAACGGACACTGAAGCTTTCTTT. Translation: CASSLGTDTEAFF. J is TRBJ1-1 and V is TRBV11-2; unclear D gene. The CDR3 is 13 amino acids. CDR1 and CDR2 (germline): SGHAT, FQNNGV. V was shortened by 1 base and J by 3 bases, with 6 bases between the two germline ends.

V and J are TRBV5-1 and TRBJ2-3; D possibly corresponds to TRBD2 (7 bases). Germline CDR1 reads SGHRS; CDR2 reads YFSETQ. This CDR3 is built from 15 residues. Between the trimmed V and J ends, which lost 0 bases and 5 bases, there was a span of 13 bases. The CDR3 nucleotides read TGCGCCAGCAGCTTGGAATGGGGGGGCAAAGATACGCAGTATTTT. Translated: CASSLEWGGKDTQYF.

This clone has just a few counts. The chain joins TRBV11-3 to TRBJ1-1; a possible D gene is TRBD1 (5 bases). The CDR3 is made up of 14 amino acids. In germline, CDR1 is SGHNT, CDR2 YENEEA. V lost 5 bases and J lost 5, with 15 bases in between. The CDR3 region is CASSGRTGGTEAFF. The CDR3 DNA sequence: TGTGCCAGCAGCGGACGGACGGGGGGAACTGAAGCTTTCTTT.

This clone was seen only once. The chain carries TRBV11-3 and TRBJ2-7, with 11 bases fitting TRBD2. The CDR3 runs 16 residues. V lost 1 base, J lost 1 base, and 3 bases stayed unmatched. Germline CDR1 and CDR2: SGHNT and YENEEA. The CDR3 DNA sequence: TGTGCCAGCAGCTTAGTTACTAGCGGGAGATCCTACGAGCAGTACTTC. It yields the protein CASSLVTSGRSYEQYF. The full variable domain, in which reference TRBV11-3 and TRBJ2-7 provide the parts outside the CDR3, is EAGVVQSPRYKIIEKKQPVAFWCNPISGHNTLYWYLQNLGQGPELLIRYENEEAVDDSQLPKDRFSAERLKGVDSTLKIQPAELGDSAVYLCASSLVTSGRSYEQYFGPGTRLTVT.